These T cell receptor beta chains were read from a single sample in a study of T cells in Graves' hyperthyroidism and ophthalmopathy. TCRdb passed the multiplex PCR reads through MiXCR, listing each CDR3 protein once. The table has 200,000 to 250,000 distinct CDR3 sequences, almost 25% seen once. Sample: blood. Receptors originate from a woman between 40 and 55 years old with Graves' ophthalmopathy. Both conserved end residues are part of each CDR3. A D gene is named only where the DNA matches it firmly. Clone size is given for some rows only: seen once, a few or many times, or a class if the clone is expanded.

TGTGCCAGCAGTGCCTCGGGGCCTGAGCAGTACTTC	CASSASGPEQYF	TRBJ2-7	many	12	TRBV12-3/TRBV12-4	.
TGTGCCAGCAGTTTTCTAAGCCAGCCCCAGCATTTT	CASSFLSQPQHF	TRBJ1-5	.	12	TRBV12-3/TRBV12-4	.
TGTGCCAGTAGTACGTACAAAACAGGGACGGTGGAGGGCTACACCTTC	CASSTYKTGTVEGYTF	TRBJ1-2	many	16	TRBV19	.
TGTGCCAGCAGCGTAGTAGGAGGGAAATGGGAGACCCAGTACTTC	CASSVVGGKWETQYF	TRBJ2-5	many	15	TRBV9	.
TGTGCCAGCTCACCTCTGCGACAGGGCCCCTTGAACACTGAAGCTTTCTTT	CASSPLRQGPLNTEAFF	TRBJ1-1	.	17	TRBV18	TRBD1
TGTGCCAGCAGTCACCAGGACAGGGATGAAACTTTCTTT	CASSHQDRDETFF	TRBJ1-1	.	13	TRBV12-3/TRBV12-4	TRBD1
TGTGCCTGGAGTGTTTTGGGGAATGAAGCTTTCTTT	CAWSVLGNEAFF	TRBJ1-1	many	12	TRBV30	.
TGTGCCAGCAGTTTCGCCCTTGCTGGAAACACCATATATTTT	CASSFALAGNTIYF	TRBJ1-3	.	14	TRBV28	.
TGTGCCAGCAAAATTGGGACAGGGGGCCTCACAGATACGCAGTATTTT	CASKIGTGGLTDTQYF	TRBJ2-3	.	16	TRBV6-1	TRBD1
TGTGCCAGCAGTGACGGATTACACACGGGGGAGCAGTACTTC	CASSDGLHTGEQYF	TRBJ2-7	many	14	TRBV6-1	.